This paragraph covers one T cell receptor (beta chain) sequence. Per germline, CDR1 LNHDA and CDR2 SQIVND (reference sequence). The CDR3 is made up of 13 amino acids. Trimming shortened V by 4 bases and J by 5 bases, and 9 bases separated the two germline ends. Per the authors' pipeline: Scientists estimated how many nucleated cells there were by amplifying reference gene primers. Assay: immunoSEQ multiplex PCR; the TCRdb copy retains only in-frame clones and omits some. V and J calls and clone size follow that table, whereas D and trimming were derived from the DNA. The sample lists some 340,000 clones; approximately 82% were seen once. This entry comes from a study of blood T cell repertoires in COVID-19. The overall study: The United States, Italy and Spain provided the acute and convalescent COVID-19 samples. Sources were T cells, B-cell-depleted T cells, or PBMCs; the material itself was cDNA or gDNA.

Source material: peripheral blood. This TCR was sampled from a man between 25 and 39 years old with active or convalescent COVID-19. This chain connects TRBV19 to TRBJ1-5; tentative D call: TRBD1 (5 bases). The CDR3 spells CASSKDTYQPQHF. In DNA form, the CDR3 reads TGTGCCAGTAGTAAGGACACATATCAGCCCCAGCATTTT.